This T cell receptor (beta chain) stems from a study of vaccination and CD4 T cells after COVID-19. V was trimmed by 1 base and J by 10 bases, leaving 17 bases between them. Germline loops: CDR1 MGHRA, CDR2 YSYEKL. The length of the CDR3 is 16 residues. Treatment meaning: 10-day PBMC culture with coronavirus spike peptide pools or control peptides (ViraFEST assay). Sequencing of the DNA from cultured CD4+ T cells was carried out with the Oncomine TCR Beta short-read assay. TCRdb reprocessed the PCR reads with MiXCR, giving one entry per CDR3 protein. The data hold over 15,000 distinct CDR3 sequences, with under 45% observed a single time. As concerns this clonotype: Its antigen is as yet unknown.

The chain links TRBV4-1 to TRBJ1-6; D is unresolved. This sample comprised CD4+ T cells from blood, cultured in vitro, obtained before SARS-CoV-2 vaccination. The TCR comes from a human donor who had recovered from COVID-19. The CDR3 reads CASSQVLGTDVSPLHF. The CDR3, as DNA: TGCGCCAGCAGCCAAGTACTGGGAACCGATGTCTCACCCCTCCACTTT.